Included here is one T cell receptor (beta chain) sequence, with context. Its specificity is not known. The data were obtained in a study of T cell clonotyping in hematopoietic cell transplantation. The study, taken as a whole, reports: Without cell sorting, CD4 versus CD8 contributions remain unresolved. Few recipient clonotypes overlapped donors; over 95% were de novo at given depth. Pathologically expanded recipient clonotypes increased progressively from day 30 to day 180 as diversity fell.

Data came from immunoSEQ multiplex PCR; TCRdb stores just in-frame clones and leaves some out. The sample records some 14,000 clones, around 97% being singletons. This CDR3 has 13 residues. CDR1 MNHEY and CDR2 SMNVEV come from the germline V gene (reference sequence). Trimming shortened V by 5 bases and J by 7 bases, and 14 bases separated the two germline ends. The material sequenced was peripheral blood mononuclear cells, taken 30 days after allogeneic stem cell transplant. This sequence joins TRBV27 and TRBJ1-2; D is perhaps TRBD1 (5 bases). The receptor's source is a female patient aged 50-59 years who had an allogeneic stem cell transplant from an unrelated donor, so T cells may come from the graft donor. Some clones in this sample may be carry-over from other donors' samples. CDR3 nucleotides: TGTGCCAGCAGTGCGCGCCAGGGTAGTGGCTACACCTTC. It yields the protein CASSARQGSGYTF.